This TCR beta chain was captured in a study of response to subunit inactivated influenza vaccine (dated by TCRdb to the late 2010s). Regarding the study in general: To follow how T cells responded to a trivalent subunit inactivated influenza vaccine, the researchers relied on deep quantitative profiling of the T cell receptor repertoire. The investigation overall reported the following: The authors proposed that each seasonal influenza vaccination may bring in only a limited number of new T cells.

CDR1 and CDR2 (MDHEN, SYDVKM) derive from the germline V gene. The junction shows trimming of 8 bases on V and 3 bases on J, plus 8 bases between the germline ends. Inclusive of the bounding cysteine and phenylalanine, the CDR3 is 11 residues long. Left in the record is the CDR3 DNA by itself, 33 bases read in frame from the first base. Preparation of the library involved RT-PCR. Reads for this sample came from an Illumina HiSeq 2500. The public sequencing data were trimmed at Q25 with fastp and processed into clonotypes with MiXCR by TCRdb, which kept only in-frame beta chains. Records with the same CDR3 protein are collapsed into one entry carrying the most frequent genes and DNA. This sample has around 200,000 distinct CDR3 sequences in its table, and around 8.8% of those were observed once. The leading ten clones occupy approximately 11% of the sample. Note on this clonotype: What this receptor recognizes is not known. One base away there is no much larger clone; base qualities are not given.

Here the sequenced sample was non-naive T cells sorted from PBMCs, taken on the day of vaccination. Per the publication, the cell subset or site label means: memory T cell fraction. This clonotype was obtained from a man over 45 who received an inactivated influenza vaccine. Donor details come from another sample of the same person, matched by shared clones. Here the chain combines TRBV28 and TRBJ2-7; no D gene call is confident. The base sequence is TGTGCCAGCCACGGACGCTACGAGCAGTACTTC. Translated, it gives CASHGRYEQYF.